The clone carrying this TCR beta chain has ten or more counts. PBMCs were collected from an approximately 9.3 ml volume of fresh peripheral blood. These data come from a study of T cells in Graves' hyperthyroidism and ophthalmopathy. CDR1 is SGHRS and CDR2 is YFSETQ in the germline V gene. The CDR3 contains 15 residues. V was clipped by 7 bases and J by 7 bases; unmatched bases: 10. Amplification of TCR beta CDR3 regions was performed using RNA transcripts as template. HTBI primers drove first-round RT-PCR of the TCR CDR3. Each CDR3 protein gets one entry after TCRdb re-called the multiplex PCR reads with MiXCR. The data show a few hundred thousand distinct CDR3 sequences, 12% to 15% seen once.

Sequenced: blood. The chain employs TRBV5-1 and TRBJ2-1, with 11 bases matching TRBD2. This sequence was found in a woman in her thirties or forties with Graves' hyperthyroidism. CDR3: CASAATSGTLNEQFF. The CDR3 nucleotides read TGCGCCAGCGCCGCGACTAGCGGGACCCTAAATGAGCAGTTCTTC.